The 5 T cell receptor beta chains below come from one sample, sequenced in a study of T cell changes during pregnancy in multiple sclerosis. Only in-frame clones appear in the TCRdb table, and some are missing; sequencing was by immunoSEQ multiplex PCR. Among just over 90,000 clones, about nine tenths were seen once, and the ten largest hold 1.5% to 2%. The input for sequencing was peripheral blood, taken after pregnancy. These TCRs come from a female donor in good health, enrolled as a control in a pregnancy study.

This clone was detected once. The same CDR3 is also encoded by other DNA sequences in this sample. Here the CDR3 DNA reads TGTGCCAGCAGCTTGGGACTAAACAATCAGCCCCAGCATTTT. Protein: CASSLGLNNQPQHF. This chain joins TRBV7-2 and TRBJ1-5; TRBD1 is a possible D gene (5 bases). Trimming took off 3 bases at V and 3 bases at J, with 9 bases between the two ends. The CDR3 totals 14 residues. Germline values: CDR1 SGHTA, CDR2 FQGNSA. The entire variable domain, with the rest obtained from reference TRBV7-2 and TRBJ1-5, is as follows: GAGVSQSPSNKVTEKGKDVELRCDPISGHTALYWYRQSLGQGLEFLIYFQGNSAPDKSGLPSDRFSAERTGGSVSTLTIQRTQQEDSAVYLCASSLGLNNQPQHFGDGTRLSIL.

This sequence joins TRBV19 and TRBJ1-3; D uncertain. CDR3 size: 13 residues. Trimming removed 7 bases at V and 8 bases at J, with 15 bases between. Per germline, CDR1 LNHDA and CDR2 SQIVND (reference sequence). In DNA form, the CDR3 reads TGTGCCAGTACACGCTCCGCCGGGGACACCATATATTTT. As protein: CASTRSAGDTIYF.

The genes are TRBV5-1 and TRBJ2-3; D not resolved. The V gene's germline CDR1 is SGHRS and CDR2 YFSETQ. Trimming took 0 bases from V and 4 from J, leaving 9 bases between them. The CDR3 length is 14 residues. As DNA, the CDR3 is TGCGCCAGCAGCTTGGATAGCCGTGCAGATACGCAGTATTTT. This codes for CASSLDSRADTQYF.

The chain carries TRBV29-1 and TRBJ1-1, with 8 bases aligning to TRBD1. CDR3 length: 13 amino acids. The germline CDR1 and CDR2 sequences are SQVTM and ANQGSEA. The junction had 3 bases not matched to a gene; V was cut back by 5 bases and J by 1 base. DNA for the CDR3: TGCAGCGTTTTCGGACAGGGGAACACTGAAGCTTTCTTT. Translation: CSVFGQGNTEAFF.

The chain recombines TRBV5-1 with TRBJ2-6; either TRBD1 or TRBD2 may supply D (5 bases each). The V and J ends lost 4 bases and 0 bases respectively, with 14 bases between them. CDR3 size: 17 residues. CDR1 and CDR2 (germline): SGHRS, YFSETQ. The chain's CDR3 is CASSLGQDFSGANVLTF. The CDR3 region has the DNA TGCGCCAGCAGCCTGGGGCAGGACTTCTCTGGGGCCAACGTCCTGACTTTC.